The 5 T cell receptor beta chains below come from one sample, sequenced in a study of cytomegalovirus exposure and HLA in healthy donors. With 60 Vbeta and 13 Jbeta primers, the PCR was carried out. Some clones are missing from TCRdb's copy, which holds only in-frame ones; the method was immunoSEQ multiplex PCR. The sample has about 180,000 clones; almost 85% are singletons. Source material: PBMCs. These receptors were collected from a woman between 50 and 59 years old in good health and CMV-seronegative.

The chain joins TRBV29-1 to TRBJ2-7; 9 bases agree with TRBD1. The trim removed 2 bases at V and 6 bases at J, leaving 8 bases unmatched. Germline V gene data show CDR1 as SQVTM and CDR2 as ANQGSEA. This CDR3 region has 14 residues. CDR3 loop: CSVELGTGNAEQYF. CDR3 bases: TGCAGCGTTGAATTGGGGACAGGGAACGCCGAGCAGTACTTC.

V gene TRBV9 combines with J gene TRBJ1-5, with D perhaps matching TRBD1 (5 bases). The CDR3 is 14 residues long. In germline, CDR1 is SGDLS, CDR2 YYNGEE. V dropped 0 bases and J dropped 6 bases, with 10 bases sitting between them. The CDR3 here is CASSVDGGAQPQHF. The DNA for the CDR3 is TGTGCCAGCAGCGTAGATGGCGGGGCTCAGCCCCAGCATTTT.

The chain recombines TRBV6-5 with TRBJ2-7; 12 bases map to TRBD2. J gave up 7 bases and V 5 bases, and 6 bases lay outside the gene matches. This CDR3 spans 14 amino acids. The germline V gene encodes CDR1 MNHEY and CDR2 SVGAGI. CDR3 bases: TGTGCCAGCAGTCGACTAGCGGGGGAGGGGGAGCAGTACTTC. It translates to CASSRLAGEGEQYF.

The rearrangement links TRBV9 to TRBJ2-3, with TRBD2 identical over 7 bases. The J segment lost 4 bases and the V segment lost 3 bases, leaving 5 bases of the junction unmatched. CDR3 length equals 14 residues. Germline CDR1 and CDR2: SGDLS and YYNGEE. CDR3 nucleotides: TGTGCCAGCAGCGCTAGCGGAGCGGCAGATACGCAGTATTTT. It codes for CASSASGAADTQYF.

The chain combines TRBV11-2 with TRBJ2-7; D gene unclear. The germline CDR1 and CDR2 sequences are SGHAT and FQNNGV. V lost 5 bases, J lost 2 bases, and 10 bases lay in between. The CDR3 is made up of 13 amino acids. In DNA, the CDR3 is TGTGCCAGCAGCCCGGTTCAAACCTACGAGCAGTACTTC. Translated: CASSPVQTYEQYF.